Shown below are 8 T cell receptor beta chains from a single sample sequenced in a study of cytomegalovirus exposure and HLA in healthy donors (dated by TCRdb to 2016 to 2017). Preparation of the library involved the immunoSEQ multiplex PCR assay. For the multiplex PCR, a mixture combining 60 forward primers for TCR Vbeta segments and 13 reverse primers for TCR Jbeta segments was used. The clones in this table, taken by TCRdb from immuneACCESS, are in-frame only. Not every clone is retained; where verified, under half of the shortfall comes from an unresolved V gene, and the cause of the rest is unknown. This sample has about 170,000 clones in its table, and approximately 80% of those were observed once. Less than 0.9% of the sample goes to the ten largest clones. What was sequenced was PBMCs. The receptors derive from a female donor in good health and CMV-seronegative.

This clone has more than one count but fewer than ten. The rearrangement joins TRBV7-6 to TRBJ2-1, with TRBD2 identical over 11 bases. CDR1 SGHVS and CDR2 FNYEAQ come from the germline V gene. This CDR3 region has 17 residues. The junction had 10 bases not matched to a gene; V was cut back by 3 bases and J by 6 bases. For the CDR3, the DNA is TGTGCCAGCAGCTTCGGGCTAGCGGGAGGAGGGGGCAATGAGCAGTTCTTC. It codes for CASSFGLAGGGGNEQFF.

This chain connects TRBV9 to TRBJ2-7; D possibly corresponds to TRBD1 (6 bases). Germline CDR1 SGDLS, CDR2 YYNGEE. V gave up 3 bases and J gave up 6 bases, with 16 bases separating them. This CDR3 spans 14 amino acids. CDR3 loop: CASSATGTGGEQYF. The CDR3 DNA reads TGTGCCAGCAGCGCCACAGGGACGGGTGGCGAGCAGTACTTC.

The gene calls are TRBV4-2 and TRBJ2-7, with 7 bases that match TRBD2. The CDR3 spans 15 residues. CDR1 LGHNA and CDR2 YNFKEQ come from the germline V gene. Trimming at V came to 0 bases and at J to 2 bases, leaving 4 bases not matched to a gene. For the CDR3, the DNA is TGTGCCAGCAGCCAAGACAGCGGGAATACCTACGAGCAGTACTTC. This codes for CASSQDSGNTYEQYF.

The chain employs TRBV5-4 and TRBJ2-3; weak D call: TRBD1 (6 bases). CDR3 length equals 16 residues. The germline V and J ends were trimmed by 5 bases and 2 bases, with 18 bases remaining between them. The V gene's germline CDR1 is SGHNT and CDR2 YYREEE (reference sequence). DNA of the CDR3: TGTGCCAGCAGTATGGTCCGGGACACATTCACAGATACGCAGTATTTT. It yields the protein CASSMVRDTFTDTQYF. Full variable domain (outside the CDR3, taken from reference TRBV5-4 and TRBJ2-3): ETGVTQSPTHLIKTRGQQVTLRCSSQSGHNTVSWYQQALGQGPQFIFQYYREEENGRGNFPPRFSGLQFPNYSSELNVNALELDDSALYLCASSMVRDTFTDTQYFGPGTRLTVL.

This clone was observed once. The V call is TRBV29-1, the J call TRBJ2-7; 11 nucleotides match TRBD1. Trimming took 3 bases from V and 6 from J; bases not matched to a gene: 7. The germline gives CDR1 SQVTM, CDR2 ANQGSEA. This CDR3 spans 14 amino acids. This chain's CDR3 is CSVEAGTGGPEQYF. The CDR3 nucleotides are TGCAGCGTTGAGGCAGGGACAGGGGGACCCGAGCAGTACTTC.

This clone has a single count. The chain uses TRBV18 and TRBJ2-1; D might be TRBD1 (6 bases). The CDR3 is 17 residues long. Germline assignment: CDR1 KGHSH and CDR2 LQKENI. V dropped 3 bases and J dropped 7 bases, with 22 bases sitting between them. The CDR3 region is CASSPGFQSLRGNEQFF. CDR3 DNA: TGTGCCAGCTCACCGGGTTTCCAGTCCCTAAGGGGGAATGAGCAGTTCTTC.

This clone showed up just once. The J gene is TRBJ1-1, the V gene TRBV6-1; maybe TRBD1 (6 bases). The germline gives CDR1 MNHNS, CDR2 SASEGT. CDR3 length equals 13 residues. Trimming pared 4 bases from V and 4 bases from J, leaving 10 bases between. The CDR3 sequence: CASSAGQPTEAFF. The CDR3 nucleotides read TGTGCCAGCAGTGCTGGACAGCCCACTGAAGCTTTCTTT.

This clone appeared a single time. The chain has TRBV19 and TRBJ1-6; 9 bases are shared with TRBD1. In germline, CDR1 is LNHDA, CDR2 SQIVND (reference sequence). Trimming cost V 7 bases and J 10 bases; bases outside gene matches: 8. The length of the CDR3 is 14 residues. CDR3 sequence (DNA): TGTGCCAGTATGGGGACAGGGTATTACTCACCCCTCCACTTT. Its translation is CASMGTGYYSPLHF. Full variable domain (missing parts from reference TRBV19 and TRBJ1-6): DGGITQSPKYLFRKEGQNVTLSCEQNLNHDAMYWYRQDPGQGLRLIYYSQIVNDFQKGDIAEGYSVSREKKESFPLTVTSAQKNPTAFYLCASMGTGYYSPLHFGNGTRLTVT.